This T cell receptor beta chain was captured by sequencing in a study of blood T cells in healthy people across ages. This CDR3 region has 17 residues. CDR1 is MGHRA and CDR2 is YSYEKL in the germline V gene. After removal of 0 bases from V and 11 bases from J, the junction contained 13 bases not matched to a gene. It was with a sample-barcoded 5' primer and a J-beta primer mix that a second PCR of roughly 6 to 11 cycles was run. MiXCR was run by TCRdb on the 5' RACE reads, yielding one entry per CDR3 protein. The sample holds about a million distinct CDR3 sequences; just over 50% are singletons and the top ten take about a fifth.

The clonotype was recovered from a woman between 55 and 75 years old in good health. The J gene is TRBJ2-1, the V gene TRBV4-1; 10 bases match TRBD2. The specimen was blood. CDR3: CASSQDPPELAGKKQFF. In DNA, the CDR3 is TGCGCCAGCAGCCAAGACCCCCCAGAACTAGCGGGGAAGAAGCAGTTCTTC.